This T cell receptor (beta chain) was observed in a study of blood T cell repertoires in COVID-19. Study details: Donors in the United States, Italy and Spain gave samples during acute or convalescent COVID-19.

The protocol was immunoSEQ multiplex PCR, while the TCRdb copy is restricted to in-frame clones and leaves out a portion. The sample records 250,000 to 350,000 clones, 80% to 95% being singletons. This TCR was recovered from a woman in her 30s with COVID-19, enrolled during active disease. The specimen was peripheral blood.

In DNA form, the CDR3 reads TGTGCCAGCAGCTTAGGGCCCCTTAACTATGGCTACACCTTC. It encodes CASSLGPLNYGYTF. This chain links TRBV7-2 with TRBJ1-2; D is unclear. The CDR3 has 14 amino acids. Per germline, CDR1 SGHTA and CDR2 FQGNSA. V shed 1 base and J shed 1 base, with 7 bases lying between them.